This T cell receptor (beta chain) was recorded in a study of shared clonotypes between healthy human individuals. Points from the study as a whole: The study generally estimated greater richness for naive than memory subsets.

To note about this clone: What it binds is not known.

Method: immunoSEQ multiplex PCR; TCRdb's copy keeps in-frame clones and lacks some. The sample has 1,100,000 or so clones; around three quarters are singletons. The CDR3 contains 14 residues. V lost 10 bases and J lost 2, with 12 bases in between. Germline-derived CDR1 and CDR2 are SGHTA and FQGNSA. Sequenced material: memory CD4+ T cells from PBMCs. Noted subset: CD45RA-negative fraction. The receptor comes from a man aged 18 to 35 in good health. Some clones in this sample may be carry-over from other donors' samples. The V and J genes are TRBV7-2 and TRBJ2-6; D remains unclear. CDR3 DNA: TGTGCCACCGATACGATTGCTGGGGCCAACGTCCTGACTTTC. This sequence encodes CATDTIAGANVLTF.